These 32 T cell receptor beta chains were all obtained from the same sample, sequenced in a study of blood T cell repertoires in COVID-19. Profiling relied on immunoSEQ multiplex PCR, and the TCRdb table lists in-frame clones only, not all of them. The repertoire holds hundreds of thousands of clones, with roughly 80% as singletons. The specimen was peripheral blood. The origin of the receptors is a woman older than 75 with acute or convalescent COVID-19.

This clone was recorded a few times. The chain has TRBV27 and TRBJ1-1; D is ambiguous. Germline CDR1 MNHEY, CDR2 SMNVEV (reference sequence). This CDR3 spans 14 amino acids. With 7 bases removed from V and 2 bases from J, the gap between germline ends came to 14 bases. The DNA for the CDR3 is TGTGCCAGCATCTACCTCGGAGCTAACACTGAAGCTTTCTTT. This encodes CASIYLGANTEAFF.

V gene TRBV5-1 combines with J gene TRBJ1-4; D not resolved. V was shortened by 0 bases and J by 0 bases, with 6 bases between the two germline ends. The length of the CDR3 is 15 residues. Germline loops: CDR1 SGHRS, CDR2 YFSETQ. CDR3 amino acids: CASSLAGTTNEKLFF. The CDR3 DNA sequence: TGCGCCAGCAGCTTGGCCGGGACAACTAATGAAAAACTGTTTTTT. Together with reference TRBV5-1 and TRBJ1-4, the CDR3 gives the full variable domain: KAGVTQTPRYLIKTRGQQVTLSCSPISGHRSVSWYQQTPGQGLQFLFEYFSETQRNKGNFPGRFSGRQFSNSRSEMNVSTLELGDSALYLCASSLAGTTNEKLFFGSGTQLSVL.

This chain uses TRBV9 with TRBJ2-3; TRBD2 agrees at 12 bases. CDR3 size: 16 residues. CDR1 and CDR2 (germline): SGDLS, YYNGEE. V was clipped by 0 bases and J by 1 base; unmatched bases: 0. The CDR3 nucleotides read TGTGCCAGCAGCGTAGGACTAGCGGGGGGCACAGATACGCAGTATTTT. It encodes CASSVGLAGGTDTQYF. The entire variable domain, with the rest obtained from reference TRBV9 and TRBJ2-3, is as follows: DSGVTQTPKHLITATGQRVTLRCSPRSGDLSVYWYQQSLDQGLQFLIQYYNGEERAKGNILERFSAQQFPDLHSELNLSSLELGDSALYFCASSVGLAGGTDTQYFGPGTRLTVL.

As regards this clone: Other nucleotide sequences in the sample specify the same CDR3. This chain links TRBV7-9 with TRBJ1-2; 8 positions agree with TRBD1. Trimming at V came to 1 base and at J to 4 bases, leaving 2 bases not matched to a gene. Looked up from germline, CDR1 is SEHNR and CDR2 is FQNEAQ (reference sequence). CDR3 length: 14 residues. The CDR3 DNA sequence: TGTGCCAGCAGCTTAGGAGACAGGGGCTATGGCTACACCTTC. This translates into CASSLGDRGYGYTF.

The genes are TRBV18 and TRBJ2-3; 12 bases map to TRBD2. The CDR3 extends over 17 amino acids. Trimming took 3 bases from V and 3 from J; bases not matched to a gene: 7. Germline CDR1 reads KGHSH; CDR2 reads LQKENI. CDR3 residues: CASSPGTSGRNTDTQYF. The DNA of the CDR3 is TGTGCCAGCTCACCGGGTACTAGCGGGAGGAATACAGATACGCAGTATTTT.

The V and J genes are TRBV5-5 and TRBJ2-5; 7 bases line up with TRBD1. The J segment lost 2 bases and the V segment lost 4 bases, leaving 5 bases of the junction unmatched. The germline gives CDR1 SGHKS, CDR2 YYEKEE (reference sequence). This CDR3 has 14 amino acids. CDR3 residues: CASSPGQRQETQYF. The CDR3 nucleotides read TGTGCCAGCAGCCCGGGACAGCGACAAGAGACCCAGTACTTC. Together with reference TRBV5-5 and TRBJ2-5, the CDR3 gives the full variable domain: DAGVTQSPTHLIKTRGQQVTLRCSPISGHKSVSWYQQVLGQGPQFIFQYYEKEERGRGNFPDRFSARQFPNYSSELNVNALLLGDSALYLCASSPGQRQETQYFGPGTRLLVL.

The rearrangement uses TRBV18 and TRBJ1-2, with D unresolved. Germline CDR1 is KGHSH and CDR2 is LQKENI. The CDR3 extends over 14 amino acids. V was shortened by 0 bases and J by 2 bases, with 7 bases between the two germline ends. The CDR3 bases are TGTGCCAGCTCACCACCGGAGGGCAACTATGGCTACACCTTC. Amino acid sequence: CASSPPEGNYGYTF.

The V gene is TRBV11-2, the J gene TRBJ1-2; 7 nucleotides agree with TRBD1. The CDR3 runs to 15 residues. Germline loops: CDR1 SGHAT, CDR2 FQNNGV. V shed 2 bases and J 4 bases; nucleotides not matched to a gene: 7. For the CDR3, the DNA is TGTGCCAGCAGCTTATTGGGCAGGGGGACCTATGGCTACACCTTC. It specifies CASSLLGRGTYGYTF.

The rearrangement links TRBV7-2 to TRBJ2-6; possible D gene TRBD1, 6 bases. Trimming shortened V by 1 base and J by 2 bases, and 9 bases separated the two germline ends. Germline lookup yields CDR1 SGHTA and CDR2 FQGNSA. This CDR3 region has 16 residues. The CDR3 DNA is TGTGCCAGCAGCTTAGGAGGGGGAACTGGGGCCAACGTCCTGACTTTC. Protein product: CASSLGGGTGANVLTF.

The chain is built from TRBV6-4 and TRBJ2-5; D possibly corresponds to TRBD1 (6 bases). The CDR3 is 15 residues long. Trimming removed 11 bases at V and 1 base at J, with 20 bases between. Germline values: CDR1 MRHNA, CDR2 SNTAGT. CDR3: CADGGRQFVQETQYF. DNA for the CDR3: TGTGCCGATGGGGGCCGGCAATTCGTCCAAGAGACCCAGTACTTC.

The chain recombines TRBV29-1 with TRBJ2-7, with 13 bases lining up with TRBD2. The CDR3 extends over 15 amino acids. V gave up 2 bases and J gave up 2 bases; unmatched junction bases: 3. Germline V CDR1 and CDR2: SQVTM, ANQGSEA. The CDR3 reads CSVEKGTSGTYEQYF. The CDR3, as DNA: TGCAGCGTTGAAAAAGGGACTAGCGGGACCTACGAGCAGTACTTC.

The chain employs TRBV10-3 and TRBJ2-2, with TRBD1 matching 9 bases. CDR1 ENHRY and CDR2 SYGVKD come from the germline V gene. After removal of 4 bases from V and 7 bases from J, the junction contained 7 bases not matched to a gene. This CDR3 is built from 15 residues. The DNA for the CDR3 is TGTGCCATCAGTGGGCCCGGACAGGGGATCGGGGAGCTGTTTTTT. Translation gives CAISGPGQGIGELFF.

The chain links TRBV27 to TRBJ1-4; D might be TRBD1 (6 bases). Per germline, CDR1 MNHEY and CDR2 SMNVEV (reference sequence). The CDR3 loop spans 16 amino acids. V was trimmed by 5 bases and J by 8 bases, leaving 21 bases between them. This CDR3 is CASSPRIGGLGEKLFF. The CDR3 DNA follows: TGTGCCAGCAGTCCCAGAATCGGGGGGCTGGGGGAAAAACTGTTTTTT.

V gene TRBV19 combines with J gene TRBJ2-7; D possibly corresponds to TRBD2 (6 bases). There are 14 residues in the CDR3. Germline V gives CDR1 LNHDA, CDR2 SQIVND (reference sequence). The V end was cut by 5 bases, the J end by 0 bases, with 11 bases between. The CDR3 here is CASSSGGNSYEQYF. DNA for the CDR3: TGTGCCAGTAGTTCCGGGGGAAACTCCTACGAGCAGTACTTC.

The chain carries TRBV11-2 and TRBJ2-3, with 11 positions matching TRBD1. After removal of 0 bases from V and 5 bases from J, the junction contained 7 bases not matched to a gene. The CDR3 runs 17 residues. Germline V lookup: CDR1 SGHAT, CDR2 FQNNGV. This CDR3 is CASSLEVDRGRKDTQYF. For the CDR3, the DNA is TGTGCCAGCAGCTTAGAGGTGGACAGGGGGCGAAAAGATACGCAGTATTTT.

The chain links TRBV6-2 or TRBV6-3 to TRBJ2-2; 7 positions match TRBD2. Germline V gene sequence: CDR1 MNHEY, CDR2 SVGEGT. V shed 5 bases and J 4 bases; nucleotides not matched to a gene: 7. The CDR3 is 15 residues long. This chain's CDR3 is CASSSGAPSTGELFF. CDR3 coding DNA: TGTGCCAGCAGTAGCGGGGCCCCCAGCACCGGGGAGCTGTTTTTT.

V usage is TRBV21-1 and J usage is TRBJ1-4; TRBD1 reflects the table's D call only, with no check against the DNA. TRBV21-1 counts as a pseudogene. CDR3 size: 11 residues. The CDR3 loop is CASRQGEKLFF. CDR3 bases: TGTGCCAGCAGACAGGGTGAAAAACTGTTTTTT.

This sequence joins TRBV5-6 and TRBJ1-2, with D perhaps TRBD1 (5 bases). CDR3 size: 13 residues. Trimming pared 6 bases from V and 6 bases from J, leaving 15 bases between. Looked up from germline, CDR1 is SGHDT and CDR2 is YYEEEE. The DNA for the CDR3 is TGTGCCAGCACTACCGTGGGGCTTGATGGCTACACCTTC. The encoded protein is CASTTVGLDGYTF.

This clone was seen a handful of times. The genes are TRBV9 and TRBJ2-7; D unclear. This CDR3 comprises 13 residues. V shed 0 bases and J shed 3 bases, with 7 bases lying between them. CDR1 SGDLS and CDR2 YYNGEE come from the germline V gene. This chain's CDR3 is CASSVAVSYEQYF. In DNA, the CDR3 is TGTGCCAGCAGCGTAGCGGTTAGCTACGAGCAGTACTTC.

This rearrangement joins TRBV3-1 (or the pseudogene TRBV3-2) to TRBJ1-3; no definite D call. The germline V and J ends were trimmed by 10 bases and 1 base, with 11 bases remaining between them. Germline V lookup: CDR1 LGHDT, CDR2 YNNKEL (reference sequence). The CDR3 is made up of 13 amino acids. CDR3 in amino acids: CATREASGNTIYF. For the CDR3, the DNA is TGTGCCACCCGCGAGGCATCTGGAAACACCATATATTTT.

The chain links TRBV28 to TRBJ1-3; D gene uncertain. Germline loops: CDR1 MDHEN, CDR2 SYDVKM. This CDR3 spans 12 amino acids. V lost 3 bases to trimming and J lost 3 bases, with 3 bases between them. This chain's CDR3 is CASSFSGNTIYF. The CDR3 DNA follows: TGTGCCAGCAGTTTCAGTGGAAACACCATATATTTT. The full variable domain, in which reference TRBV28 and TRBJ1-3 provide the parts outside the CDR3, is DVKVTQSSRYLVKRTGEKVFLECVQDMDHENMFWYRQDPGLGLRLIYFSYDVKMKEKGDIPEGYSVSREKKERFSLILESASTNQTSMYLCASSFSGNTIYFGEGSWLTVV.

The chain couples TRBV9 to TRBJ2-5; 9 bases align to TRBD2. The CDR3 has 14 residues. V was pared by 4 bases and J by 5 bases, with 6 bases of the junction left unmatched. CDR1 and CDR2 (germline): SGDLS, YYNGEE. CDR3 sequence: CASSFGTSPETQYF. DNA for the CDR3: TGTGCCAGCAGCTTCGGGACTAGCCCTGAGACCCAGTACTTC.

This chain joins TRBV30 and TRBJ2-7, with D perhaps matching TRBD1 (6 bases). Germline CDR1 and CDR2: GTSNPN and SVGIG (reference sequence). V was cut by 3 bases and J by 10 bases, with 13 bases left in between. This CDR3 contains 11 residues. The CDR3 DNA sequence: TGTGCCTGGAGGGAACAGGGCCCCCAGTACTTC. Its protein product is CAWREQGPQYF.

The genes are TRBV24-1 and TRBJ2-1; D is possibly TRBD2 (6 bases). Trimming removed 3 bases at V and 0 bases at J, with 14 bases between. This CDR3 is built from 17 residues. Germline CDR1 KGHDR, CDR2 SFDVKD. CDR3 loop: CATSDRGAPSSYNEQFF. CDR3 DNA sequence: TGTGCCACCAGTGATCGCGGGGCACCAAGCTCCTACAATGAGCAGTTCTTC.

The J gene is TRBJ1-1, the V gene TRBV30, with D unclear. This CDR3 is 13 amino acids long. Trimming stripped 3 bases from V and 4 bases from J, with 12 bases between. The V gene's germline CDR1 is GTSNPN and CDR2 SVGIG (reference sequence). Here the CDR3 reads CAWRPSIRTEAFF. The CDR3 DNA is TGTGCCTGGAGGCCCTCTATCCGCACTGAAGCTTTCTTT.

This clone occurred a few times. This chain joins TRBV14 and TRBJ2-3, with 8 bases matching TRBD2. The CDR3 sequence is 15 residues long. Trimming at V came to 0 bases and at J to 5 bases, leaving 4 bases not matched to a gene. Germline-derived CDR1 and CDR2 are SGHDN and FVKESK. The chain's CDR3 is CASSQDTAGVDTQYF. CDR3 DNA sequence: TGTGCCAGCAGCCAAGATACAGCGGGAGTAGATACGCAGTATTTT.

This chain joins TRBV7-2 and TRBJ2-3; 12 bases align to TRBD2. CDR1 and CDR2 from the germline V gene are SGHTA and FQGNSA. V was pared by 1 base and J by 4 bases, with 3 bases of the junction left unmatched. The CDR3 sequence is 16 residues long. The CDR3 protein is CASSLGLAGGADTQYF. CDR3 DNA: TGTGCCAGCAGCTTAGGGCTAGCGGGAGGGGCAGATACGCAGTATTTT.

The rearrangement uses TRBV5-4 and TRBJ1-1; 7 bases are a match to TRBD1. J gave up 1 base and V 4 bases, and 7 bases lay outside the gene matches. The germline V gene encodes CDR1 SGHNT and CDR2 YYREEE (reference sequence). This CDR3 has 15 amino acids. This CDR3 is CASSEFRDRNTEAFF. The CDR3 DNA reads as TGTGCCAGCAGCGAATTCCGGGACAGGAACACTGAAGCTTTCTTT.

The chain couples TRBV7-9 to TRBJ2-1; 8 bases map to TRBD1. V was clipped by 4 bases and J by 4 bases; unmatched bases: 6. This CDR3 comprises 15 residues. In germline, CDR1 is SEHNR, CDR2 FQNEAQ (reference sequence). CDR3 DNA: TGTGCCAGCAGCTCGAGGACAGGGACATACAATGAGCAGTTCTTC. Protein sequence: CASSSRTGTYNEQFF.

This chain uses TRBV12-3 or TRBV12-4 with TRBJ2-1, with a possible D match to TRBD2 (6 bases). The CDR3 spans 12 residues. Trimming stripped 5 bases from V and 14 bases from J, with 16 bases between. CDR3 nucleotide sequence: TGTGCCAGCAGTCCGCGGACTATCCCGGAGTTCTTC. Translated: CASSPRTIPEFF.

The chain uses TRBV7-2 and TRBJ2-7; D unclear. This CDR3 is built from 13 residues. The V gene lost 1 base and the J gene lost 4 bases, with 8 bases spanning the gap. The germline CDR1 and CDR2 sequences are SGHTA and FQGNSA. The CDR3 nucleotides are TGTGCCAGCAGCTTAGTCGAGCGATACGAGCAGTACTTC. It codes for CASSLVERYEQYF.

A few counts support this clone. The chain couples TRBV7-2 to TRBJ2-7; perhaps TRBD2 as D (5 bases). This CDR3 region has 15 residues. Germline V lookup: CDR1 SGHTA, CDR2 FQGNSA. V was clipped by 5 bases and J by 7 bases, with 21 bases between them. CDR3 sequence: CASSPKALEVGEQYF. CDR3 nucleotide sequence: TGTGCCAGCAGCCCCAAGGCACTAGAGGTAGGGGAGCAGTACTTC. Supplemented by reference TRBV7-2 and TRBJ2-7, the full variable domain reads GAGVSQSPSNKVTEKGKDVELRCDPISGHTALYWYRQSLGQGLEFLIYFQGNSAPDKSGLPSDRFSAERTGGSVSTLTIQRTQQEDSAVYLCASSPKALEVGEQYFGPGTRLTVT.